This T cell receptor beta chain was captured by sequencing in a study of shared clonotypes between healthy human individuals. Sequenced by immunoSEQ multiplex PCR; TCRdb stores in-frame clones only, minus some. The sample consists of about 680,000 clones, approximately 90% of them appearing once. Naive CD8 populations comprised CD45RO-negative cells positively selected for CCR7, excluding terminally differentiated effector memory CD45RA+ cells. CDR3 length: 12 residues. Trimming removed 6 bases at V and 3 bases at J, with 8 bases between. CDR1 SQVTM and CDR2 ANQGSEA come from the germline V gene. The clonotype was recovered from a man aged 25 to 45 in good health. The chain recombines TRBV29-1 with TRBJ2-2; the D gene is possibly TRBD1 (5 bases). Source material: naive CD8+ T cells sorted from blood. CDR3 protein: CSVDSDTGELFF. In nucleotides, the CDR3 is TGCAGCGTAGACAGTGACACCGGGGAGCTGTTTTTT.